The rows below give T cell receptor beta chains drawn from one sample of a study of cytomegalovirus exposure and HLA in healthy donors. Clones were sequenced by immunoSEQ multiplex PCR, and TCRdb holds only the in-frame ones, with some missing. The sample carries around 150,000 clones, 80% recorded once. Specimen: PBMCs. Source of these receptors: a man aged 30-40 years in good health and CMV-seronegative. Both conserved end residues are part of each CDR3. A D gene is named only where the DNA matches it firmly. A row's size may be missing; if present it is once, few, many or a size class.

CDR3 protein,CDR3 DNA,J gene,D gene,clone size,V gene
CASSMDRVHGYTF,TGTGCCAGCAGTATGGACAGGGTGCATGGCTACACCTTC,TRBJ1-2,TRBD1,few,TRBV6-6
CASSLGITSSGNTIYF,TGCGCCAGCAGCTTGGGGATTACTAGCTCTGGAAACACCATATATTTT,TRBJ1-3,NA,few,TRBV5-1
CASSYTGLAGGNEQFF,TGTGCCAGCAGTTACACAGGACTAGCGGGAGGAAATGAGCAGTTCTTC,TRBJ2-1,TRBD2,NA,TRBV6-5
CSVPDRGYGYTF,TGCAGCGTCCCGGACAGGGGCTATGGCTACACCTTC,TRBJ1-2,TRBD1,NA,TRBV29-1
CASSPGTLYGYTF,TGCGCCAGCAGCCCGGGGACACTTTATGGCTACACCTTC,TRBJ1-2,NA,NA,TRBV5-1
CASSKGGLAGGSSYNEQFF,TGTGCCAGCAGCAAAGGAGGCCTAGCGGGGGGGAGCTCCTACAATGAGCAGTTCTTC,TRBJ2-1,NA,NA,TRBV21-1
CASSFQGEYEQYF,TGTGCCAGCAGTTTTCAGGGGGAGTACGAGCAGTACTTC,TRBJ2-7,TRBD1,NA,TRBV27
CASRQGNTEAFF,TGTGCCAGCCGGCAGGGAAACACTGAAGCTTTCTTT,TRBJ1-1,NA,NA,TRBV5-4
CASSYSREGGQPQHF,TGTGCCAGCAGTTACTCGAGGGAAGGTGGTCAGCCCCAGCATTTT,TRBJ1-5,NA,NA,TRBV6-5
CASSVARTGNTEAFF,TGTGCCAGCAGCGTAGCTCGGACAGGGAACACTGAAGCTTTCTTT,TRBJ1-1,TRBD1,NA,TRBV9
CASSYSDRGNTEAFF,TGTGCCAGCAGTTACTCGGACAGGGGTAACACTGAAGCTTTCTTT,TRBJ1-1,TRBD1,NA,TRBV6-6